This T cell receptor (beta chain) was recorded in a study of T-cell reconstitution after alpha-beta-depleted transplantation in children. This clonotype appeared many times. The TCRbeta library was prepared with unique molecular identifiers. MiXCR, run by TCRdb on the PCR reads, gives a single entry per CDR3 protein. The sample yields about 410,000 distinct CDR3 sequences, roughly 22% seen once. CDR3 length: 12 amino acids. The ends were cut back, 5 bases at V and 6 bases at J, with 11 bases in the middle. The chain employs TRBV12-3 or TRBV12-4 and TRBJ2-7; TRBD1 might be the D (7 bases). The material sequenced was PBMCs from the stem cell graft donor, taken from the stem cell graft. The sequence came from a human donor who donated a stem cell graft to a child with acute myeloid leukemia. CDR3 sequence: CASSPGGSEQYF. Written as DNA, the CDR3 is TGTGCCAGCAGTCCAGGGGGGAGCGAGCAGTACTTC.